The 9 T cell receptor beta chains presented below share a single source sample, sequenced in a study of OX40 agonist ivuxolimab in advanced cancers. Library preparation employed the immunoSEQ multiplex PCR assay. In its TCRdb copy, this immuneACCESS table keeps in-frame sequences only and misses some clones. Where compared with another copy, unresolved V genes explain less than half of these, and the others have no known cause. This sample gives approximately 77,000 clones in total; 85% to 95% of them show up just once. About 11% of the sample is taken by the ten largest. The material sequenced was CD4+ or CD8+ T cells sorted from blood, taken in a trial of the OX40 agonist ivuxolimab. The receptors stem from an adult with an advanced solid tumor such as melanoma, head and neck, liver or kidney cancer.

This clone was found once. The CDR3 sequence is CASRYSGLEETQYF. CDR3 bases: TGTGCCAGCAGGTATAGTGGGCTGGAAGAGACCCAGTACTTC. The chain recombines TRBV6-1 with TRBJ2-5; D gene unclear. V was cut by 6 bases and J by 3 bases, with 14 bases left in between. The CDR3 is 14 residues long. CDR1 is MNHNS, CDR2 SASEGT, per germline.

V gene TRBV13 combines with J gene TRBJ2-7; tentatively, D is TRBD1 (6 bases). This CDR3 comprises 13 residues. Germline CDR1 is PRHDT and CDR2 is FYEKMQ (reference sequence). V lost 0 bases, J lost 3 bases, and 6 bases lay in between. Here the CDR3 DNA reads TGTGCCAGCAGCTTAGGAGGGGGCTACGAGCAGTACTTC. This codes for CASSLGGGYEQYF.

This sequence joins TRBV9 and TRBJ1-3, with D uncertain. V was clipped by 0 bases and J by 3 bases, with 4 bases between them. This CDR3 is 13 amino acids long. Germline CDR1 SGDLS, CDR2 YYNGEE. CDR3 amino acids: CASSVDNGNTIYF. CDR3 nucleotide sequence: TGTGCCAGCAGCGTAGACAATGGAAACACCATATATTTT.

This clone was counted a single time. The chain couples TRBV7-3 to TRBJ2-3; D tentatively reads TRBD1 or TRBD2 (5 bases each). This CDR3 is 14 amino acids long. Germline V gives CDR1 SGHTA, CDR2 FQGTGA. The V and J ends lost 3 bases and 2 bases respectively, with 9 bases between them. Here the CDR3 reads CASSLRGNTDTQYF. The CDR3 nucleotides read TGTGCCAGCAGCTTGAGGGGCAACACAGATACGCAGTATTTT.

This rearrangement joins TRBV7-6 to TRBJ2-3; the D gene is possibly TRBD1 (6 bases). In germline, CDR1 is SGHVS, CDR2 FNYEAQ. Trimming took 4 bases from V and 2 from J, leaving 10 bases between them. CDR3 length: 14 amino acids. The DNA for the CDR3 is TGTGCCAGCAGCTCGACAGGCGCCACAGATACGCAGTATTTT. Its translation: CASSSTGATDTQYF. Based on the CDR3 plus reference TRBV7-6 and TRBJ2-3, the full variable domain is GAGVSQSPRYKVTKRGQDVALRCDPISGHVSLYWYRQALGQGPEFLTYFNYEAQQDKSGLPNDRFSAERPEGSISTLTIQRTEQRDSAMYRCASSSTGATDTQYFGPGTRLTVL.

V is TRBV27 and J is TRBJ2-3; possible D gene TRBD1, 7 bases. The CDR3 runs to 18 residues. V gave up 10 bases and J gave up 2 bases, with 28 bases separating them. CDR1 is MNHEY, CDR2 SMNVEV, per germline (reference sequence). The CDR3 region is CAISPLARGVVPTDTQYF. The CDR3 nucleotides are TGTGCCATATCCCCCCTCGCCAGGGGGGTGGTTCCCACAGATACGCAGTATTTT.

The gene calls are TRBV30 and TRBJ2-7; 11 positions agree with TRBD2. The V gene end was trimmed by 4 bases and the J gene end by 6 bases; junction bases not matched to a gene: 5. The CDR3 spans 13 residues. Germline CDR1 is GTSNPN and CDR2 is SVGIG (reference sequence). DNA for the CDR3: TGTGCCTGGAACCTAGCGGGGGGAGGCGAGCAGTACTTC. Amino acids: CAWNLAGGGEQYF.

The chain has TRBV9 and TRBJ2-7; maybe TRBD2 (6 bases). Trimming pared 2 bases from V and 4 bases from J, leaving 16 bases between. In germline, CDR1 is SGDLS, CDR2 YYNGEE. There are 15 residues in the CDR3. The CDR3 nucleotides read TGTGCCAGCAGCGTCTCGGGACTGGGCGGGTACGAGCAGTACTTC. Translation gives CASSVSGLGGYEQYF.

The J gene is TRBJ1-1, the V gene TRBV9; 7 bases are a match to TRBD1. The CDR3 length is 14 residues. V shed 1 base and J 1 base; nucleotides not matched to a gene: 1. Per the germline V gene, CDR1 is SGDLS and CDR2 is YYNGEE. The CDR3 bases are TGTGCCAGCAGCGTACAGGGGGGGAACACTGAAGCTTTCTTT. Protein: CASSVQGGNTEAFF.